This TCR beta chain was recovered during a study of radiotherapy plus CTLA-4 blockade in lung cancer. Whole-study context: Among enrolled patients, over 15% responded and about 30% achieved disease control. Study-level points and caveats: Interferon-beta, together with early blood T cell clone dynamics, reportedly best predicted response.

Concerning this clone: Its antigen is unidentified.

Profiling relied on immunoSEQ multiplex PCR, and the TCRdb table lists in-frame clones only, not all of them. The table has about 120,000 clones, approximately 80% seen once. Focal radiation with ipilimumab CTLA-4 blockade was given to patients with chemo-refractory metastatic non-small-cell lung cancer. The trim removed 4 bases at V and 0 bases at J, leaving 5 bases unmatched. This CDR3 spans 16 amino acids. From germline, CDR1 is LNHDA and CDR2 SQIVND (reference sequence). The chain is built from TRBV19 and TRBJ2-1; TRBD2 aligns across 8 bases. The origin of this receptor is a human donor with non-small cell lung cancer who had a partial response to radiotherapy plus ipilimumab. The source was peripheral blood, collected from a patient treated with radiotherapy plus ipilimumab. CDR3 DNA sequence: TGTGCCAGTAGTACCCCCGGGAGGGGCTCCTACAATGAGCAGTTCTTC. It translates to CASSTPGRGSYNEQFF.